This T cell receptor (beta chain) was found in a study of identifying expanded T cells in peripheral blood. Profiling relied on immunoSEQ multiplex PCR, and the TCRdb table lists in-frame clones only, not all of them. The sample has some 78,000 clones, more than 75% seen once. Germline CDR1 and CDR2: SGHVS and FQNEAQ. The CDR3 length is 14 residues. V lost 2 bases, J lost 3 bases, and 10 bases lay in between. This TCR was recovered from a person aged 18 to 75 in good health. Sequenced sample: blood. The chain links TRBV7-8 to TRBJ1-1, with D possibly being TRBD1 (5 bases). CDR3 DNA: TGTGCCAGCAGCTTACTGGGGGGAGACACTGAAGCTTTCTTT. It is translated as CASSLLGGDTEAFF.